A selection of T cell receptor beta chains follows, all from one sample in a study of blood T cell repertoires in COVID-19. The table came from immunoSEQ multiplex PCR; TCRdb's copy has only in-frame clones and leaves some out. The sample yields about 75,000 clones, about 88% seen once. The sample taken for sequencing was peripheral blood. The receptors derive from a human donor in a cohort sampled during active COVID-19. Each CDR3 is given with its conserved first and last residue.

v_call,j_call,cdr3_aa
TRBV6-5,TRBJ1-4,CASSYTGNEKLFF
TRBV3-1/TRBV3-2,TRBJ2-1,CASSQLAGAEQFF
TRBV18,TRBJ1-1,CASSPLGGTEAFF
TRBV2,TRBJ2-7,CASKAQEIYSYEQYF
TRBV7-2,TRBJ2-4,CASSLAWGGNIQYF
TRBV5-5,TRBJ2-1,CASSSGGSYNEQFF
TRBV3-1/TRBV3-2,TRBJ2-4,CASSQVWPVVWTGQNIQYF
TRBV6-5,TRBJ2-7,CASPRTGKNYEQYF
TRBV5-4,TRBJ1-4,CASSLGTARRQNEKLFF
TRBV5-1,TRBJ2-3,CASSPYSGADTQYF
TRBV9,TRBJ2-1,CASSVPGGRDEQFF
TRBV5-1,TRBJ2-2,CASSNGGANTGELFF
TRBV6-5,TRBJ2-7,CASIDRDGGIGQYF
TRBV3-1/TRBV3-2,TRBJ2-5,CASSQVLAGKETQYF
TRBV5-5,TRBJ1-5,CASSRGTARGQPQHF
TRBV14,TRBJ2-2,CASSRDRVPNTGELFF
TRBV7-9,TRBJ1-6,CASSASRDSYLYNSPLHF
TRBV18,TRBJ1-5,CASSPVNQPQHF
TRBV27,TRBJ2-3,CASSLWGQSTDTQYF
TRBV19,TRBJ1-1,CASSIRGSGAFF
TRBV9,TRBJ1-2,CASSASPGTGGYTF
TRBV24-1,TRBJ2-1,CATSDSSSGILYEQFF
TRBV12-5,TRBJ1-3,CASGLAPGGSRNTIYF
TRBV5-8,TRBJ2-2,CASSLHRGITGELFF
TRBV7-2,TRBJ1-2,CASSLVAGGAIPTNYGYTF
TRBV5-4,TRBJ2-3,CASSARREGPDTQYF
TRBV23-1,TRBJ2-7,CASYPGTSGYSYEQYF
TRBV2,TRBJ2-1,CANARTSGAREQFF
TRBV19,TRBJ1-4,CASSSQGVGEKLFF
TRBV3-1/TRBV3-2,TRBJ1-1,CASSQGGGTGLGEAFF
TRBV21-1,TRBJ2-5,CASSTHQIRKIRSETQYF
TRBV10-1,TRBJ1-1,CASSESDRYTEAFF
TRBV28,TRBJ2-1,CASSGNRDNYNEQFF
TRBV5-1,TRBJ1-5,CASSSNGQENQPQHF
TRBV10-1,TRBJ1-2,CASSDSVPYGYTF
TRBV5-1,TRBJ1-1,CASSLWGANTEAFF
TRBV2,TRBJ1-3,CASSGTGGIGNTIYF
TRBV4-1,TRBJ1-4,CASSHPGRGEKLFF
TRBV11-2,TRBJ2-1,CASKGARINNEQFF
TRBV19,TRBJ1-2,CASSITQLAQGYGYTF
TRBV2,TRBJ2-1,CASSSGTGPYNEQFF